This TCR beta chain was profiled in a study of T cell responses to AZD1222 COVID-19 vaccine. Here immunoSEQ multiplex PCR was the method, and the copy in TCRdb shows in-frame clones only, minus some. The sample lists about 22,000 clones; 82% were seen once. This CDR3 region has 12 residues. V lost 4 bases to trimming and J lost 8 bases, with 12 bases between them. Germline V gives CDR1 SGDLS, CDR2 YYNGEE. Sequencing used peripheral blood, obtained on day 0 of AZD1222 vaccination. This sequence was found in an adult in good health. The rearrangement links TRBV9 to TRBJ1-2, with D hard to call. The CDR3 DNA reads TGTGCCAGCAGCTTATGGTCTCGGGGCTACACCTTC. Translated: CASSLWSRGYTF.